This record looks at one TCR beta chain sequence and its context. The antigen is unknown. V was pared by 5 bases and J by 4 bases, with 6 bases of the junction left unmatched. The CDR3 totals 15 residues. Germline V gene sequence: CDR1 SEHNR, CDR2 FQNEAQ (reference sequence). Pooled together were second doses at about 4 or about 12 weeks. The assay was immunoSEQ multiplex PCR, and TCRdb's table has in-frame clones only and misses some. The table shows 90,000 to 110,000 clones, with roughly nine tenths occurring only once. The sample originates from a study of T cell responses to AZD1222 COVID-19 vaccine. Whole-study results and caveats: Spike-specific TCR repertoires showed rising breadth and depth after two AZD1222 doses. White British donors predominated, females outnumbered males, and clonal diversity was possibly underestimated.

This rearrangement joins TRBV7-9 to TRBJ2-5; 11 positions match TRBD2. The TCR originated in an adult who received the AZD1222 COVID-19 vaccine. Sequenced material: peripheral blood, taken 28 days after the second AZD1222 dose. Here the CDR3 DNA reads TGTGCCAGCAGCCAACTAGCGGGAGTAGGAGAGACCCAGTACTTC. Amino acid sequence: CASSQLAGVGETQYF. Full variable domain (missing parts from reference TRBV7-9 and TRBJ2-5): DTGVSQNPRHKITKRGQNVTFRCDPISEHNRLYWYRQTLGQGPEFLTYFQNEAQLEKSRLLSDRFSAERPKGSFSTLEIQRTEQGDSAMYLCASSQLAGVGETQYFGPGTRLLVL.